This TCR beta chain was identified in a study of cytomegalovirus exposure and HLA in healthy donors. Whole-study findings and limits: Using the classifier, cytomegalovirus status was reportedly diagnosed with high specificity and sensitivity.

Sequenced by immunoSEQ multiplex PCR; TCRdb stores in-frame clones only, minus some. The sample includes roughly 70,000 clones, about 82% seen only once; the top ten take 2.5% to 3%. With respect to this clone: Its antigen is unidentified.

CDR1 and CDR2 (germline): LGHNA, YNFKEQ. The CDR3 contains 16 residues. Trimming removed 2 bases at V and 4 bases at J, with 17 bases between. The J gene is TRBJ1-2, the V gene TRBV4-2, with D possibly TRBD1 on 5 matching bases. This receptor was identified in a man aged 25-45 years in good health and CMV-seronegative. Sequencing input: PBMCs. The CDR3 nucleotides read TGTGCCAGCAGCCAAAACTCTGGTAGGGGCTCCTATGGCTACACCTTC. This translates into CASSQNSGRGSYGYTF.